Included here is one TCR beta chain sequence, with context. Its specificity is not known. This sample was taken from a study of blood T cells in healthy people across ages. Study-wide points: It was the long-lived donors that had more naive CD4+ cells and higher diversity than aged donors.

Next came a second PCR, run for roughly 7 to 12 cycles, which used a sample-barcoded 5' primer along with a J-beta primer mix. TCRdb independently ran MiXCR on the 5' RACE reads; one entry per CDR3 protein. The repertoire holds 1.2 million to 1.5 million distinct CDR3 sequences, around two fifths seen once, with under 8% in the top ten. Trimming removed 5 bases from V and 4 bases from J; junction bases left unmatched: 6. This CDR3 is built from 14 residues. Germline V CDR1 and CDR2: ENHRY, SYGVKD. Each donor was a healthy Caucasian individual from Russia, aged roughly 6 to 90. Each sample yielded at least 7 million isolated PBMCs.

The sequence was obtained from a young woman in good health. The rearrangement joins TRBV10-3 to TRBJ2-3, with 7 nucleotides matching TRBD2. Material for sequencing was blood. The CDR3 coding sequence is TGTGCCATCAGTAGATCGGGACTATCAGATACGCAGTATTTT. Amino acid sequence: CAISRSGLSDTQYF.